The 14 T cell receptor beta chains below all came from one sample that was sequenced in a study of T cell changes during pregnancy in multiple sclerosis. Profiled with immunoSEQ multiplex PCR; TCRdb holds only in-frame clones, not every one. The sample carries fewer than 110,000 clones, roughly nine tenths recorded once. The material sequenced was peripheral blood, taken after pregnancy. Receptors were obtained from a female donor with multiple sclerosis, enrolled in a pregnancy study.

The chain has TRBV10-1 and TRBJ2-7; D might be TRBD1 (6 bases). Germline loops: CDR1 WNHNN, CDR2 SYGVQD (reference sequence). This CDR3 has 13 residues. V was trimmed by 9 bases and J by 1 base, leaving 13 bases between them. The CDR3 DNA reads as TGCGCCAGACCGGGACACCTTTCCTACGAGCAGTACTTC. Translation gives CARPGHLSYEQYF.

The chain uses TRBV29-1 and TRBJ2-1; 10 nucleotides align to TRBD2. V lost 3 bases to trimming and J lost 6 bases; unmatched junction nucleotides: 5. Germline-derived CDR1 and CDR2 are SQVTM and ANQGSEA. The CDR3 extends over 14 amino acids. The CDR3 DNA sequence: TGCAGCGTTGACGGGCTAGCGGGAGTCAATGAGCAGTTCTTC. This translates into CSVDGLAGVNEQFF.

This chain's CDR3 is CASSETTVYQPQHF. CDR3 DNA: TGTGCCAGCAGTGAAACAACAGTGTATCAGCCCCAGCATTTT. This chain links TRBV2 with TRBJ1-5; D gene ambiguous. This CDR3 spans 14 amino acids. The V end was cut by 2 bases, the J end by 5 bases, with 10 bases between. Germline V gene data show CDR1 as SNHLY and CDR2 as FYNNEI.

The chain uses TRBV6-6 and TRBJ2-7; tentative D call: TRBD1 (6 bases). Germline values: CDR1 MNHNY, CDR2 SVGAGI (reference sequence). The CDR3 runs 12 residues. Trimming took 4 bases from V and 4 from J, leaving 8 bases between them. The CDR3: CASSSGQYEQYF. The CDR3 DNA sequence: TGTGCCAGCAGTTCTGGACAGTACGAGCAGTACTTC.

The genes are TRBV4-3 and TRBJ2-7, with D possibly matching TRBD1 (6 bases). Trimming removed 0 bases at V and 6 bases at J, with 15 bases between. Germline CDR1 LGHNA, CDR2 YSLEER. This CDR3 contains 15 residues. As DNA, the CDR3 is TGCGCCAGCAGCCAAGATACCCAGGGGCGGATCGAGCAGTACTTC. Its translation is CASSQDTQGRIEQYF.

The V and J genes are TRBV19 and TRBJ1-5; perhaps TRBD1 as D (5 bases). With 5 bases removed from V and 7 bases from J, the gap between germline ends came to 12 bases. The germline V gene has CDR1 LNHDA and CDR2 SQIVND (reference sequence). This CDR3 spans 13 amino acids. This CDR3 is CASSVETDQPQHF. As DNA, the CDR3 is TGTGCCAGTAGTGTCGAGACAGACCAGCCCCAGCATTTT. Combining the CDR3 with reference TRBV19 and TRBJ1-5 gives the whole variable domain DGGITQSPKYLFRKEGQNVTLSCEQNLNHDAMYWYRQDPGQGLRLIYYSQIVNDFQKGDIAEGYSVSREKKESFPLTVTSAQKNPTAFYLCASSVETDQPQHFGDGTRLSIL.

This clone was recorded only once. The chain combines TRBV7-2 with TRBJ2-7; weak D call: TRBD1 (6 bases). The CDR3 has 13 residues. The V gene lost 5 bases and the J gene lost 3 bases, with 11 bases spanning the gap. Germline CDR1 reads SGHTA; CDR2 reads FQGNSA. The CDR3 loop is CASSLNRDYEQYF. CDR3 bases: TGTGCCAGCAGCCTCAACAGGGACTACGAGCAGTACTTC.

The rearrangement links TRBV12-1 to TRBJ1-4; the table's D call of TRBD1 was not tested on the DNA. TRBV12-1 is tagged as a pseudogene. This CDR3 has 21 residues. The CDR3 spells CASSRRGQGELESATNEKLFF. The CDR3 nucleotides read TGTGCCAGCAGCCGGCGGGGACAGGGGGAATTAGAGTCTGCAACTAATGAAAAACTGTTTTTT.

This sequence joins TRBV6-5 and TRBJ2-4; 9 bases are shared with TRBD2. In germline, CDR1 is MNHEY, CDR2 SVGAGI. This CDR3 is 14 amino acids long. Trimming removed 0 bases from V and 9 bases from J; junction bases left unmatched: 3. CDR3 residues: CASSYSSGRSIQYF. CDR3 in DNA: TGTGCCAGCAGTTACTCGAGCGGGAGGAGCATTCAGTACTTC.

The chain links TRBV7-8 to TRBJ2-7; a possible D gene is TRBD1 (6 bases). Germline lookup yields CDR1 SGHVS and CDR2 FQNEAQ. V dropped 2 bases and J dropped 3 bases, with 8 bases sitting between them. This CDR3 has 13 residues. The CDR3 DNA reads TGTGCCAGCAGCTTACAGGACAGCTACGAGCAGTACTTC. This sequence encodes CASSLQDSYEQYF.

The gene calls are TRBV28 and TRBJ2-1, with TRBD1 matching 12 bases. This CDR3 has 17 residues. Germline CDR1 reads MDHEN; CDR2 reads SYDVKM. V lost 4 bases, J lost 7 bases, and 11 bases stayed unmatched. The chain's CDR3 is CASSYYPGTGGGNEQFF. The CDR3, as DNA: TGTGCCAGCAGTTACTACCCGGGGACAGGGGGCGGGAATGAGCAGTTCTTC.

This clone is a singleton in its sample. The chain has TRBV19 and TRBJ2-7; 14 bases match TRBD2. Germline loops: CDR1 LNHDA, CDR2 SQIVND (reference sequence). V shed 4 bases and J 7 bases; nucleotides not matched to a gene: 6. This CDR3 region has 15 residues. CDR3 bases: TGTGCCAGTAGTAGGGGACTAGCGGGGGTATGGGAGCAGTACTTC. Protein: CASSRGLAGVWEQYF.

V gene TRBV2 combines with J gene TRBJ2-5; 11 bases line up with TRBD1. CDR1 SNHLY and CDR2 FYNNEI come from the germline V gene. The CDR3 has 15 amino acids. Trimming took 6 bases from V and 1 from J; bases not matched to a gene: 4. For the CDR3, the DNA is TGTGCCAGCAGCATCGGACAGGGGGCCCAAGAGACCCAGTACTTC. This translates into CASSIGQGAQETQYF.

This chain links TRBV30 with TRBJ1-1; D unclear. The V end lost 0 bases, the J end lost 0 bases, and 5 bases lay between the germline ends. The CDR3 loop spans 13 amino acids. The germline CDR1 and CDR2 sequences are GTSNPN and SVGIG (reference sequence). CDR3 coding DNA: TGTGCCTGGAGTGTACATCTGAACACTGAAGCTTTCTTT. Encoded protein: CAWSVHLNTEAFF.